Below, one T cell receptor beta chain is given with its context. This clonotype was seen ten or more times. There is no known antigen for this receptor. Within one base of it there is no much larger clone, and no base qualities were kept. Counted from cysteine to phenylalanine, this CDR3 has 18 amino acids. Only the CDR3 portion is preserved as DNA: 54 bases, with reading frame beginning at the first base. Trimming costs V 5 bases and J 5 bases, and their ends lie 24 bases apart. Via the germline V gene, CDR1 is MNHNS and CDR2 SASEGT. These data originate in a study of T cells in Graves' hyperthyroidism and ophthalmopathy (dated by TCRdb to between 2019 and 2020). In the study overall: Peripheral blood samples were taken at the time of initial diagnosis, prior to any treatment. A discovery cohort of fewer than 110 patients, approximately 45 with Graves' ophthalmopathy and 57 with stable Graves' hyperthyroidism, was used to find distinguishing TCR V-J signatures. Whether ophthalmopathy could be predicted prospectively was tested in an independent validation cohort made up of fewer than 20 hyperthyroidism patients plus 17 patients who later progressed to ophthalmopathy. For training and testing, the 100 or so patients in the discovery cohort were randomly divided in a 7:3 ratio. Thyroid tissue and blood T-cell repertoires from about 6 Graves' hyperthyroidism patients were also compared in the study. Following sampling, methimazole starting at 30 mg daily was given to hyperthyroidism patients, and high-dose intravenous methylprednisolone was given to ophthalmopathy patients. TCR Vbeta CDR3 sequencing of 120 to 150 peripheral blood samples (more than 40 ophthalmopathy, about 80 hyperthyroidism and some 17 progressor patients) is reported in the paper. The investigation overall reported the following: Ophthalmopathy was separated from stable hyperthyroidism by a 13 V-J signature model, with 85% to 90% sensitivity and approximately 81% specificity obtained in cross-validation and 80%/75% obtained in testing. In validation, progression to ophthalmopathy was predicted by the model with 70.59% sensitivity and 72.22% specificity, a median of 6.5 months before onset. Most expanded thyroid clonotypes (frequency above 0.001) were also detected in blood, suggesting blood repertoires may reflect thyroid immune responses. No statistical method was used to fix the sample size in advance, and group allocation was not hidden from the investigators.

Stable Graves' hyperthyroidism was defined as the absence of progression to ophthalmopathy over 18 months of follow-up. Hyperthyroidism patients were aged 18 to 65 years and newly diagnosed, with disease duration of less than 2 months. Any patient with an uncontrolled infection, another autoimmune disease, pregnancy or lactation was excluded. Diagnoses were established on the basis of clinical symptoms, serum thyroxine and TRAb, thyroid ultrasound, and orbital computed tomography. PBMCs were isolated from 10 ml of fresh peripheral blood by Ficoll-Paque density gradient centrifugation. Trizol reagent was used to extract total RNA, and RNA quality was then checked on an Agilent 2100 Bioanalyzer. Amplification of TCR beta CDR3 regions was carried out from RNA transcripts. The TCR CDR3 was subjected to a first round of RT-PCR using the HTBI primer set and the Qiagen OneStep RT-PCR kit. A second multiplex PCR round built the libraries, followed by size selection and purification. The libraries were sequenced on an Illumina HiSeq2000 using paired-end 100 bp reads. Concerning the study's data processing: SOAPnuke was used to process the raw data, removing reads that contained adapters or uncalled bases, had a mean Phred below 15, or lacked an exact match to the constant primer or identifier. High-quality paired reads were merged with COPE v1.2.5, and unique nucleotide sequences were defined as clonotypes. MiTCR v1.1 was used to align clonotypes to the IMGT TRBV, TRBD and TRBJ reference segments. The analysis was restricted to V-J combinations with a frequency above 0.0001, which together covered 99.2% of the repertoires. The TCS score was defined as F50 (clonal expansion) divided by E x V (chaos), with BLOSUM62-based TCRdist calculated between CDR3 peptides within each V-J. Welch's t-statistics and random forest reduced just over 500 V-J features to 13, which were used in a naive Bayes classifier (R e1071). The public reads were quality trimmed at Q25 with fastp and then assembled into clones with MiXCR by TCRdb, keeping productive beta chains. Identical CDR3 proteins give one entry, which carries the most common genes and DNA. In this record, the V and J calls reflect TCRdb's handling and not the investigators' own analysis. For this sample the table gives under 800,000 distinct CDR3 sequences, of which about 14% were detected only once. The top ten hold roughly 10% of the sample.

The TCR sequence derives from a woman in her late teens or twenties with Graves' hyperthyroidism. The sequenced sample consisted of blood. The receptor chain draws on TRBV6-1 and TRBJ2-2; the D segment may tentatively be TRBD1 or TRBD2, each giving 7 matched bases. The CDR3 protein is CASSWKQGRALSTGELFF. In nucleotide form, the sequence is TGTGCCAGCAGTTGGAAACAGGGGAGGGCCTTATCAACCGGGGAGCTGTTTTTT.